These 30 T cell receptor beta chains came from one sample sequenced in a study of T cell responses to AZD1222 COVID-19 vaccine. Repertoires were generated with immunoSEQ multiplex PCR, while TCRdb's copy carries only in-frame clones and drops some. In the table there are some 58,000 clones, more than 75% of which are singletons. The sample here was peripheral blood, taken 28 days after the second AZD1222 dose. These receptors came from an adult who received the AZD1222 COVID-19 vaccine.

The chain couples TRBV7-6 to TRBJ1-5; no clear D. Trimming took 5 bases from V and 0 from J, leaving 11 bases between them. The CDR3 is 15 residues long. Germline-derived CDR1 and CDR2 are SGHVS and FNYEAQ. CDR3 DNA sequence: TGTGCCAGCAGCGCGCAGGCCCTTAGCAATCAGCCCCAGCATTTT. It encodes CASSAQALSNQPQHF.

The chain is built from TRBV28 and TRBJ2-7; 7 nucleotides match TRBD1. Germline CDR1 and CDR2: MDHEN and SYDVKM. This CDR3 region has 14 residues. V trimming: 3 bases; J trimming: 2 bases; junction bases outside the gene matches: 4. CDR3 nucleotides: TGTGCCAGCAGTTTCGTGGACAGGACCTACGAGCAGTACTTC. This translates into CASSFVDRTYEQYF. The whole variable domain, filled in from reference TRBV28 and TRBJ2-7, reads DVKVTQSSRYLVKRTGEKVFLECVQDMDHENMFWYRQDPGLGLRLIYFSYDVKMKEKGDIPEGYSVSREKKERFSLILESASTNQTSMYLCASSFVDRTYEQYFGPGTRLTVT.

The gene calls are TRBV7-2 and TRBJ1-6; 10 bases are a match to TRBD1. CDR3 length equals 16 residues. Germline loops: CDR1 SGHTA, CDR2 FQGNSA. The V segment lost 5 bases and the J segment 6 bases; nucleotides outside the gene matches: 7. The CDR3 loop is CASSPTRDRGNSPLHF. The CDR3 bases are TGTGCCAGCAGCCCAACCAGGGACAGGGGTAATTCACCCCTCCACTTT.

This chain connects TRBV28 to TRBJ1-4; no clear D. This CDR3 is built from 14 residues. Germline assignment: CDR1 MDHEN and CDR2 SYDVKM. Trimming shortened V by 2 bases and J by 0 bases, and 4 bases separated the two germline ends. The CDR3 sequence is CASSLPSTNEKLFF. CDR3 nucleotides: TGTGCCAGCAGTTTACCCTCAACTAATGAAAAACTGTTTTTT.

The chain recombines TRBV7-8 with TRBJ1-5, with no clear D. The CDR3 length is 17 residues. V lost 1 base to trimming and J lost 1 base, with 14 bases between them. Germline loops: CDR1 SGHVS, CDR2 FQNEAQ. The DNA for the CDR3 is TGTGCCAGCAGCTTAGGGGGTGCGGCTAAAAGCAATCAGCCCCAGCATTTT. Its translation: CASSLGGAAKSNQPQHF.

In this sample, this clone turned up a few times. The genes are TRBV6-6 and TRBJ2-7; TRBD2 matches at 8 bases. CDR1 MNHNY and CDR2 SVGAGI come from the germline V gene (reference sequence). The CDR3 extends over 15 amino acids. The ends lost 0 bases at V and 3 bases at J; junction bases unmatched: 4. This chain's CDR3 is CASSYSSGGGYEQYF. As DNA, the CDR3 is TGTGCCAGCAGTTACTCATCGGGAGGGGGCTACGAGCAGTACTTC.

J is TRBJ2-5 and V is TRBV19, with TRBD2 identical over 8 bases. This CDR3 contains 15 residues. Germline assignment: CDR1 LNHDA and CDR2 SQIVND (reference sequence). V lost 3 bases to trimming and J lost 5 bases; unmatched junction nucleotides: 8. The CDR3 DNA reads TGTGCCAGTAGTATGATGGCTAGCGGGCGGGAGACCCAGTACTTC. It codes for CASSMMASGRETQYF.

The V call is TRBV6-5, the J call TRBJ1-2; D is undetermined. This CDR3 contains 14 residues. Trimming left V 2 bases short and J 5 bases short, with 12 bases between. CDR1 and CDR2 from the germline V gene are MNHEY and SVGAGI. The CDR3 loop reads CASSYEGLGYGYTF. As DNA, the CDR3 is TGTGCCAGCAGTTACGAGGGTTTGGGATATGGCTACACCTTC.

V is TRBV4-2 and J is TRBJ2-1; TRBD2 agrees at 13 bases. The CDR3 contains 16 residues. J lost 12 bases, V lost 1 base, and 9 bases had no gene match. The germline CDR1 and CDR2 sequences are LGHNA and YNFKEQ. CDR3 residues: CASSQAGTSGAPGQFF. Written as DNA, the CDR3 is TGTGCCAGCAGCCAAGCCGGGACTAGCGGGGCACCGGGGCAGTTCTTC.

The V and J genes are TRBV5-5 and TRBJ2-4, with D perhaps matching TRBD2 (5 bases). The CDR3 sequence is 15 residues long. The germline V and J ends were trimmed by 3 bases and 6 bases, with 16 bases remaining between them. CDR1 is SGHKS, CDR2 YYEKEE, per germline (reference sequence). The CDR3 reads CASSYGGDQRNIQYF. CDR3 nucleotide sequence: TGTGCCAGCAGCTACGGAGGCGACCAAAGAAACATTCAGTACTTC.

The chain combines TRBV4-1 with TRBJ2-2, with D maybe TRBD1 (6 bases). CDR3 length: 21 residues. V lost 2 bases and J lost 4, with 29 bases in between. Germline assignment: CDR1 MGHRA and CDR2 YSYEKL. The CDR3 is CASSQSIQGRTWGSGTGELFF. CDR3 DNA: TGCGCCAGCAGCCAAAGTATACAGGGTAGAACGTGGGGTAGTGGCACCGGGGAGCTGTTTTTT.

V and J are TRBV12-5 and TRBJ1-1; D is unclear. Germline assignment: CDR1 LGHNT and CDR2 FRNRAP. The CDR3 is 13 residues long. Trimming stripped 7 bases from V and 5 bases from J, with 14 bases between. The CDR3 reads CASVTGIGTEAFF. The CDR3 bases are TGTGCTAGTGTCACGGGAATAGGAACTGAAGCTTTCTTT.

This sequence joins TRBV18 and TRBJ2-5, with 7 nucleotides matching TRBD2. V shed 4 bases, J shed 2 bases, and the junction held 7 bases outside the gene matches. Germline CDR1 is KGHSH and CDR2 is LQKENI. CDR3 size: 15 residues. CDR3 amino acids: CASSQGTIPQETQYF. CDR3 DNA sequence: TGTGCCAGCTCACAAGGGACTATCCCTCAAGAGACCCAGTACTTC.

In DNA, the CDR3 is TGCGCCAGCAGCCAAGGCAGGTTAACAACTAATGAAAAACTGTTTTTT. This translates into CASSQGRLTTNEKLFF. The chain links TRBV4-1 to TRBJ1-4, with no clear D. Germline CDR1 and CDR2: MGHRA and YSYEKL. V was clipped by 1 base and J by 0 bases, with 9 bases between them. The CDR3 has 16 residues.

This chain uses TRBV5-5 with TRBJ1-2; 9 positions agree with TRBD1. V trimming: 6 bases; J trimming: 1 base; junction bases outside the gene matches: 16. Germline V gives CDR1 SGHKS, CDR2 YYEKEE (reference sequence). This CDR3 is 18 amino acids long. This chain's CDR3 is CASNKLFRDRVINYGYTF. CDR3 nucleotides: TGTGCCAGCAACAAACTCTTCCGGGACAGGGTTATTAACTATGGCTACACCTTC.

Written as DNA, the CDR3 is TGTGCCAGCAGCTTAATTCGGGGCCAGACGTCTGGAAACACCATATATTTT. This encodes CASSLIRGQTSGNTIYF. V usage is TRBV7-6 and J usage is TRBJ1-3; the D gene is possibly TRBD1 (5 bases). Germline lookup yields CDR1 SGHVS and CDR2 FNYEAQ. The CDR3 totals 17 residues. Trimming pared 2 bases from V and 1 base from J, leaving 15 bases between.

The chain combines TRBV2 with TRBJ2-2; D uncertain. The CDR3 runs to 15 residues. V was trimmed by 7 bases and J by 3 bases, leaving 15 bases between them. CDR1 and CDR2 from the germline V gene are SNHLY and FYNNEI. This CDR3 is CASTRSRADTGELFF. CDR3 DNA sequence: TGTGCCAGCACCCGCAGCCGGGCGGACACCGGGGAGCTGTTTTTT. The full variable domain, its missing parts supplied by reference TRBV2 and TRBJ2-2, is EPEVTQTPSHQVTQMGQEVILRCVPISNHLYFYWYRQILGQKVEFLVSFYNNEISEKSEIFDDQFSVERPDGSNFTLKIRSTKLEDSAMYFCASTRSRADTGELFFGEGSRLTVL.

This chain joins TRBV2 and TRBJ2-2, with 15 positions matching TRBD2. Germline CDR1 SNHLY, CDR2 FYNNEI. With 6 bases clipped from V and 5 bases from J, the junction kept 7 bases outside the gene matches. The CDR3 runs 17 residues. CDR3 in amino acids: CASREQGLAGGTGELFF. CDR3 nucleotides: TGTGCCAGCAGGGAGCAGGGACTAGCGGGGGGTACCGGGGAGCTGTTTTTT.

This chain links TRBV6-5 with TRBJ1-5, with a weak D call TRBD1 (6 bases). This CDR3 has 14 amino acids. Germline CDR1 and CDR2: MNHEY and SVGAGI. V was pared by 2 bases and J by 7 bases, with 12 bases between. The chain's CDR3 is CASSYQQGKQPQHF. In DNA, the CDR3 is TGTGCCAGCAGTTACCAACAGGGTAAACAGCCCCAGCATTTT.

This chain connects TRBV9 to TRBJ2-1; possible D gene TRBD2, 5 bases. From germline, CDR1 is SGDLS and CDR2 YYNGEE. V shed 4 bases and J shed 0 bases, with 14 bases lying between them. The CDR3 extends over 16 amino acids. In DNA, the CDR3 is TGTGCCAGCAGCCCCCAGGACTGGAGCTCCTACAATGAGCAGTTCTTC. This translates into CASSPQDWSSYNEQFF.

The chain links TRBV19 to TRBJ2-1; D is ambiguous. The germline V gene encodes CDR1 LNHDA and CDR2 SQIVND (reference sequence). This CDR3 region has 11 residues. Between the trimmed V and J ends, which lost 5 bases and 3 bases, there was a span of 2 bases. CDR3 nucleotide sequence: TGTGCCAGTAGTTTCTACAATGAGCAGTTCTTC. It specifies CASSFYNEQFF. The full variable domain, its missing parts supplied by reference TRBV19 and TRBJ2-1, is DGGITQSPKYLFRKEGQNVTLSCEQNLNHDAMYWYRQDPGQGLRLIYYSQIVNDFQKGDIAEGYSVSREKKESFPLTVTSAQKNPTAFYLCASSFYNEQFFGPGTRLTVL.

The rearrangement joins TRBV19 to TRBJ2-2; the D is unclear. This CDR3 contains 13 residues. V lost 3 bases, J lost 7 bases, and 9 bases lay in between. CDR1 is LNHDA, CDR2 SQIVND, per germline (reference sequence). The CDR3 region is CASSILTSGELFF. CDR3 DNA sequence: TGTGCCAGTAGTATTTTGACCAGCGGGGAGCTGTTTTTT.

This clone was seen a handful of times. The chain recombines TRBV5-4 with TRBJ2-7; TRBD2 might be the D (6 bases). CDR3 size: 15 residues. The germline gives CDR1 SGHNT, CDR2 YYREEE (reference sequence). The ends were cut back, 3 bases at V and 1 base at J, with 14 bases in the middle. Here the CDR3 reads CASSSRAGQSYEQYF. The CDR3 nucleotides are TGTGCCAGCAGCTCAAGAGCGGGCCAATCCTACGAGCAGTACTTC.

The chain links TRBV5-1 to TRBJ1-4; 7 bases fit TRBD1. The V gene's germline CDR1 is SGHRS and CDR2 YFSETQ. CDR3 length equals 15 residues. With V trimmed by 0 bases and J by 5 bases, 4 bases remained unmatched. DNA of the CDR3: TGCGCCAGCAGCTTGGCCCCACAGGGGAATGAAAAACTGTTTTTT. It codes for CASSLAPQGNEKLFF.

V and J are TRBV11-2 and TRBJ2-7; D remains ambiguous. Trimming stripped 1 base from V and 6 bases from J, with 13 bases between. Per the germline V gene, CDR1 is SGHAT and CDR2 is FQNNGV. This CDR3 spans 14 amino acids. The CDR3 DNA reads TGTGCCAGCAGCTTAGGCGCAACTTGGGGCGAGCAGTACTTC. Translation gives CASSLGATWGEQYF.

The gene calls are TRBV27 and TRBJ2-7; D perhaps matches TRBD1 (6 bases). The germline gives CDR1 MNHEY, CDR2 SMNVEV (reference sequence). V lost 2 bases, J lost 1 base, and 12 bases lay in between. The CDR3 runs to 15 residues. The CDR3 sequence is CASSLKLDRSYEQYF. Written as DNA, the CDR3 is TGTGCCAGCAGTTTAAAACTAGACAGGTCCTACGAGCAGTACTTC.

This rearrangement joins TRBV11-1 to TRBJ1-1, with D tentatively TRBD1 (5 bases). The CDR3 extends over 12 amino acids. CDR1 and CDR2 (germline): SGHAT, FQDESV (reference sequence). Trimming stripped 6 bases from V and 10 bases from J, with 15 bases between. In nucleotides, the CDR3 is TGTGCCAGCAGGCCCCAGGGAGGACGAGCTTTCTTT. Protein: CASRPQGGRAFF.

The V and J genes are TRBV4-2 and TRBJ1-2; a possible D gene is TRBD1 (5 bases). The CDR3 covers 15 residues. Trimming took 3 bases from V and 4 from J, leaving 15 bases between them. Germline CDR1 reads LGHNA; CDR2 reads YNFKEQ. CDR3 coding DNA: TGTGCCAGCAGCCAGCCCTCGGGGGTAATCTATGGCTACACCTTC. Encoded protein: CASSQPSGVIYGYTF.

This chain uses TRBV19 with TRBJ1-2; no definite D call. This CDR3 comprises 13 residues. Germline lookup yields CDR1 LNHDA and CDR2 SQIVND (reference sequence). Trimming left V 6 bases short and J 5 bases short, with 13 bases between. The CDR3 DNA reads TGTGCCAGTAGGAACAAGGGAGGGTATGGCTACACCTTC. Its translation: CASRNKGGYGYTF.

This chain uses TRBV10-3 with TRBJ2-1, with TRBD2 matching over 8 bases. CDR3 length: 16 residues. V shed 0 bases and J 2 bases; nucleotides not matched to a gene: 3. Germline V gene data show CDR1 as ENHRY and CDR2 as SYGVKD. CDR3 nucleotides: TGTGCCATCAGTGAGTCGCCTAGCGGGCCCTACAATGAGCAGTTCTTC. Protein: CAISESPSGPYNEQFF.